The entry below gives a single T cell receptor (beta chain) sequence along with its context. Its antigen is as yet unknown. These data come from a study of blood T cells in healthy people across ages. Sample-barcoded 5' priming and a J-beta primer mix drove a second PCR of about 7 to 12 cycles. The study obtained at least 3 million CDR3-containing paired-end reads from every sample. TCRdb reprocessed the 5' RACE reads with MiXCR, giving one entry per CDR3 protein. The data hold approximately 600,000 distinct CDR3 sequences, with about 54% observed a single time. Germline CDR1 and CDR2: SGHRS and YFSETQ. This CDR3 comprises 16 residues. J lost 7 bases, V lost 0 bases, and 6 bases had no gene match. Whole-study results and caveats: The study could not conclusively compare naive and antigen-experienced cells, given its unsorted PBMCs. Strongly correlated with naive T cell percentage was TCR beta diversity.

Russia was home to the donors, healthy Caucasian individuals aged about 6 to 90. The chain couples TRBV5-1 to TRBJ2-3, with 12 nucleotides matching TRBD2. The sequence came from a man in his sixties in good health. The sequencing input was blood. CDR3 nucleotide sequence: TGCGCCAGCAGCTTGGCCGAGACTAGCGGGAGTTATACGCAGTATTTT. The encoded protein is CASSLAETSGSYTQYF. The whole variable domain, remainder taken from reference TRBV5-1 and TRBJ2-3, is KAGVTQTPRYLIKTRGQQVTLSCSPISGHRSVSWYQQTPGQGLQFLFEYFSETQRNKGNFPGRFSGRQFSNSRSEMNVSTLELGDSALYLCASSLAETSGSYTQYFGPGTRLTVL.